These T cell receptor beta chains were read from a single sample in a study of cytomegalovirus exposure and HLA in healthy donors. Sequencing was performed with immunoSEQ multiplex PCR; in TCRdb, only in-frame clones are kept and a portion is missing. The sample includes 200,000 to 250,000 clones, over 80% seen only once; the top ten take about 14%. The sequenced material came from PBMCs. These TCRs come from a woman aged 30 to 39 in good health and CMV-seropositive. The CDR3 runs from the conserved cysteine through the conserved F or W.

V gene	J gene	CDR3 protein
TRBV18	TRBJ1-3	CASSPNGGRSGNTIYF
TRBV29-1	TRBJ2-2	CSVGGSGELFF
TRBV7-8	TRBJ1-1	CASSLNPAKNTEAFF
TRBV7-6	TRBJ2-3	CASSLGVSTDTQYF
TRBV27	TRBJ2-7	CASSLTRRHEQYF
TRBV4-1	TRBJ2-7	CASSPLYEQYF
TRBV18	TRBJ2-7	CASSLTLAGDYEQYF
TRBV20-1	TRBJ2-7	CSASSEGEQYF
TRBV5-4	TRBJ2-7	CASSPGPSEQYF
TRBV5-1	TRBJ1-2	CASSLSTLYGYTF
TRBV11-2	TRBJ2-3	CASSFSGTTTDTQYF
TRBV9	TRBJ2-3	CASSPRVEFTDTQYF
TRBV29-1	TRBJ2-7	CSVNAGNSLYEQYF
TRBV7-9	TRBJ1-1	CASSDRTGGPPNTEAFF
TRBV18	TRBJ2-1	CASSPPGARGTNEQFF
TRBV9	TRBJ2-1	CASSVVPGEWNEQFF
TRBV11-2	TRBJ2-2	CASSLSGELFF
TRBV9	TRBJ2-1	CASSVTGAPSYNEQFF
TRBV2	TRBJ2-3	CASLTDTQYF
TRBV25-1	TRBJ2-7	CASSSTGEQYF
TRBV29-1	TRBJ1-2	CSATGQGNSGYTF
TRBV29-1	TRBJ2-5	CSAISKNRGPETQYF
TRBV28	TRBJ2-7	CASSLWGQGTNSYEQYF
TRBV28	TRBJ2-1	CASSLRVLNEQFF
TRBV28	TRBJ1-5	CASSAGSGNQPQHF
TRBV5-4	TRBJ1-2	CASSLGTARYGYTF
TRBV18	TRBJ2-3	CASSPPEGQGPADTQYF
TRBV27	TRBJ1-1	CASSPTGTEAFF